These 24 T cell receptor beta chains originate from one sample sequenced in a study of T cell changes during pregnancy in multiple sclerosis (dated by TCRdb to 2018 to 2020). To prepare the library, the immunoSEQ multiplex PCR assay was applied. As stored in TCRdb, this immuneACCESS dataset retains in-frame rearrangements with V and J assigned. A fraction of the clones does not appear; measured against another copy, unresolved V genes explain less than half of the discrepancy, and the remainder lacks a known reason. Present in this sample are some 38,000 clones, roughly 91% of which were seen just once. The ten largest make up almost 7% of the sample. Source: CD8+ T cells from peripheral blood mononuclear cells, taken in the third trimester of pregnancy. Receptors originate from a female donor with multiple sclerosis, enrolled in a pregnancy study.

The CDR3 sequence: CASSQGPGQYF. As DNA, the CDR3 is TGTGCCAGCAGCCAAGGTCCGGGGCAGTACTTC. The rearrangement links TRBV4-2 to TRBJ2-7; D gene uncertain. Germline V gene data show CDR1 as LGHNA and CDR2 as YNFKEQ. The germline V and J ends were trimmed by 1 base and 9 bases, with 7 bases remaining between them. The CDR3 is made up of 11 amino acids.

This clone has just one count. The chain employs TRBV9 and TRBJ2-1; 9 bases line up with TRBD2. V lost 3 bases to trimming and J lost 6 bases; unmatched junction nucleotides: 7. Germline lookup yields CDR1 SGDLS and CDR2 YYNGEE. This CDR3 region has 15 residues. The CDR3 loop reads CASSEWLAGANEQFF. CDR3 nucleotide sequence: TGTGCCAGCAGCGAGTGGTTAGCGGGGGCCAATGAGCAGTTCTTC.

The rearrangement uses TRBV7-6 and TRBJ2-3; TRBD2 might be the D (5 bases). Trimming pared 5 bases from V and 4 bases from J, leaving 16 bases between. This CDR3 contains 15 residues. Germline V gene sequence: CDR1 SGHVS, CDR2 FNYEAQ. The CDR3 DNA sequence: TGTGCCAGCAGCGAGGGAAGTCATCCATCAGATACGCAGTATTTT. It specifies CASSEGSHPSDTQYF. The full variable domain, with the rest looked up from reference TRBV7-6 and TRBJ2-3, is GAGVSQSPRYKVTKRGQDVALRCDPISGHVSLYWYRQALGQGPEFLTYFNYEAQQDKSGLPNDRFSAERPEGSISTLTIQRTEQRDSAMYRCASSEGSHPSDTQYFGPGTRLTVL.

V gene TRBV30 combines with J gene TRBJ2-3; TRBD2 matches 9 bases. CDR3 length equals 14 residues. In germline, CDR1 is GTSNPN, CDR2 SVGIG (reference sequence). Germline trimming cut 3 bases from V and 2 bases from J; bases unmatched to any gene: 3. The CDR3 region is CAWRAGGTTDTQYF. Written as DNA, the CDR3 is TGTGCCTGGAGAGCGGGGGGCACCACAGATACGCAGTATTTT. The full variable domain, rest sourced from reference TRBV30 and TRBJ2-3, is SQTIHQWPATLVQPVGSPLSLECTVEGTSNPNLYWYRQAAGRGLQLLFYSVGIGQISSEVPQNLSASRPQDRQFILSSKKLLLSDSGFYLCAWRAGGTTDTQYFGPGTRLTVL.

The rearrangement joins TRBV15 to TRBJ1-4; D ambiguous. The V gene's germline CDR1 is LNHNV and CDR2 YYDKDF (reference sequence). This CDR3 contains 14 residues. V dropped 1 base and J dropped 7 bases, with 10 bases sitting between them. The CDR3 region has the DNA TGTGCCACCAGCAGAGCGGGGTTGAGTGAAAAACTGTTTTTT. Protein: CATSRAGLSEKLFF.

The rearrangement uses TRBV7-9 and TRBJ1-6, with D uncertain. CDR3 length equals 13 residues. Germline V gene lookup returns CDR1 SEHNR and CDR2 FQNEAQ (reference sequence). V shed 1 base and J shed 10 bases, with 8 bases lying between them. CDR3 in amino acids: CASSLGVESPLHF. The CDR3 bases are TGTGCCAGCAGCTTAGGAGTGGAGTCACCCCTCCACTTT.

This chain connects TRBV9 to TRBJ1-1; a possible D gene is TRBD1 (5 bases). The germline CDR1 and CDR2 sequences are SGDLS and YYNGEE. The V and J ends lost 4 bases and 4 bases respectively, with 11 bases between them. The CDR3 totals 13 residues. The CDR3 DNA is TGTGCCAGCAGCCTCAGGGTTGGCACTGAAGCTTTCTTT. Its translation is CASSLRVGTEAFF.

The chain has TRBV6-6 and TRBJ2-5; 7 bases map to TRBD2. The DNA end lines up better with TRBJ2-7; the J call may be wrong. The CDR3 contains 14 residues. Germline assignment: CDR1 MNHNY and CDR2 SVGAGI (reference sequence). CDR3 nucleotide sequence: TGTGCCAGCAGTTCCCTGAGGGAGGGCTACGAGCAGTACTTC. It specifies CASSSLREGYEQYF.

The chain couples TRBV5-1 to TRBJ1-2, with TRBD1 identical over 9 bases. Germline V gene sequence: CDR1 SGHRS, CDR2 YFSETQ. The CDR3 runs 16 residues. V dropped 1 base and J dropped 0; count of bases not matched to a gene: 4. The DNA of the CDR3 is TGCGCCAGCAGCTTGACAGGGGGCCATACTAACTATGGCTACACCTTC. Translating it yields CASSLTGGHTNYGYTF. Together with reference TRBV5-1 and TRBJ1-2, the CDR3 gives the full variable domain: KAGVTQTPRYLIKTRGQQVTLSCSPISGHRSVSWYQQTPGQGLQFLFEYFSETQRNKGNFPGRFSGRQFSNSRSEMNVSTLELGDSALYLCASSLTGGHTNYGYTFGSGTRLTVV.

CDR3 residues: CASSQERARRNEQFF. As DNA, the CDR3 is TGCGCCAGCAGCCAAGAGCGGGCCAGGCGAAATGAGCAGTTCTTC. The chain joins TRBV4-1 to TRBJ2-1, with D possibly being TRBD2 (5 bases). This CDR3 is built from 15 residues. CDR1 and CDR2 from the germline V gene are MGHRA and YSYEKL. V gave up 0 bases and J gave up 7 bases, with 13 bases separating them.

The CDR3 region is CASSGLPYEQYF. In DNA, the CDR3 is TGTGCCAGCAGCGGACTCCCATACGAGCAGTACTTC. The genes are TRBV7-9 and TRBJ2-7; perhaps TRBD2 as D (5 bases). Germline assignment: CDR1 SEHNR and CDR2 FQNEAQ (reference sequence). The CDR3 consists of 12 residues. Trimming took 5 bases from V and 4 from J, leaving 9 bases between them.

The V and J genes are TRBV4-1 and TRBJ1-2, with a tentative D call TRBD1 (6 bases). Trimming took off 1 base at V and 7 bases at J, with 16 bases between the two ends. The CDR3 is 15 residues long. Germline CDR1 MGHRA, CDR2 YSYEKL. CDR3 amino acids: CASSQAGQSPAGYTF. The CDR3 DNA reads as TGCGCCAGCAGCCAAGCCGGACAGTCCCCGGCTGGCTACACCTTC.

This clone was picked up one time. This chain joins TRBV13 and TRBJ2-2; D uncertain. Per germline, CDR1 PRHDT and CDR2 FYEKMQ (reference sequence). The CDR3 runs to 14 residues. V was clipped by 3 bases and J by 3 bases, with 8 bases between them. CDR3 residues: CASSFLSDTGELFF. DNA of the CDR3: TGTGCCAGCAGCTTCTTAAGCGACACCGGGGAGCTGTTTTTT.

The chain recombines TRBV29-1 with TRBJ2-7; D uncertain. Trimming stripped 4 bases from V and 2 bases from J, with 12 bases between. Germline lookup yields CDR1 SQVTM and CDR2 ANQGSEA. The CDR3 consists of 13 residues. In nucleotides, the CDR3 is TGCAGCGTTGCTGGTAGCAGCCCCTACGAGCAGTACTTC. This encodes CSVAGSSPYEQYF.

The chain has TRBV23-1 and TRBJ1-1; 10 nucleotides align to TRBD1. TRBV23-1 is an ORF, and what it does is uncertain. The length of the CDR3 is 14 residues. V dropped 1 base and J dropped 6; count of bases not matched to a gene: 2. The CDR3 loop reads CASSQFGTGAEAFF. The CDR3 DNA follows: TGCGCCAGCAGTCAATTCGGGACAGGGGCTGAAGCTTTCTTT.

This sequence joins TRBV7-9 and TRBJ1-4, with 9 nucleotides matching TRBD1. V gave up 5 bases and J gave up 3 bases; unmatched junction bases: 10. The CDR3 is 17 residues long. Per germline, CDR1 SEHNR and CDR2 FQNEAQ (reference sequence). This CDR3 reads CASSPNRDRESNEKLFF. CDR3 nucleotides: TGTGCCAGCAGCCCTAACCGGGACAGGGAATCTAATGAAAAACTGTTTTTT.

The chain employs TRBV9 and TRBJ2-1; TRBD2 matches 8 bases. The germline V gene has CDR1 SGDLS and CDR2 YYNGEE. The V and J ends lost 3 bases and 3 bases, in that order; junction bases with no gene match: 5. The CDR3 has 15 residues. CDR3 protein: CASSGGGRLYNEQFF. The CDR3 bases are TGTGCCAGCAGCGGCGGGGGGCGACTCTACAATGAGCAGTTCTTC.

This chain uses TRBV9 with TRBJ1-1; a possible D gene is TRBD1 (6 bases). V was shortened by 2 bases and J by 0 bases, with 11 bases between the two germline ends. The CDR3 length is 15 residues. CDR1 and CDR2 from the germline V gene are SGDLS and YYNGEE. CDR3 protein: CASSVPTGMNTEAFF. Here the CDR3 DNA reads TGTGCCAGCAGCGTTCCGACAGGCATGAACACTGAAGCTTTCTTT.

V usage is TRBV25-1 and J usage is TRBJ2-7; weak D call: TRBD1 (5 bases). V lost 4 bases, J lost 0 bases, and 10 bases lay in between. The CDR3 is 14 residues long. Germline V lookup: CDR1 MGHDK, CDR2 SYGVNS. CDR3 sequence (DNA): TGTGCCAGCAGTGGTCAGGACAACTCCTACGAGCAGTACTTC. Translation gives CASSGQDNSYEQYF.

This sequence joins TRBV6-4 and TRBJ1-1; a weak D match, TRBD1 (6 bases). V lost 8 bases and J 1 base, leaving 11 bases between the germline ends. Looked up from germline, CDR1 is MRHNA and CDR2 is SNTAGT. The CDR3 spans 13 residues. In DNA form, the CDR3 reads TGTGCCAGCCGACAGGCCGAGAACACTGAAGCTTTCTTT. Amino acid sequence: CASRQAENTEAFF.

The chain recombines TRBV9 with TRBJ1-2; D is perhaps TRBD1 (6 bases). V lost 2 bases and J 8 bases, leaving 16 bases between the germline ends. Germline CDR1 and CDR2: SGDLS and YYNGEE. The CDR3 has 14 residues. The CDR3 region has the DNA TGTGCCAGCAGCGTCCAACAGGGAAGAGGGGGCTACACCTTC. It specifies CASSVQQGRGGYTF.

The CDR3 DNA sequence: TGTGCCAGCAGTGACTCGACTAGCGGGGGGGCAAACATTCAGTACTTC. Translation: CASSDSTSGGANIQYF. The chain couples TRBV6-4 to TRBJ2-4, with TRBD2 identical over 14 bases. The CDR3 runs 16 residues. V lost 0 bases, J lost 6 bases, and 1 base stayed unmatched. Germline CDR1 MRHNA, CDR2 SNTAGT.

The chain links TRBV2 to TRBJ1-4; 8 bases map to TRBD1. Germline assignment: CDR1 SNHLY and CDR2 FYNNEI. The trim removed 7 bases at V and 7 bases at J, leaving 14 bases unmatched. The CDR3 totals 16 residues. CDR3 bases: TGTGCCAGCAAATTTTCAGGGGGCGGTATTAGTGAAAAACTGTTTTTT. Its protein is CASKFSGGGISEKLFF.

This clone was observed once. The chain has TRBV27 and TRBJ1-1; a weak D match, TRBD1 (6 bases). CDR1 and CDR2 from the germline V gene are MNHEY and SMNVEV (reference sequence). This CDR3 has 14 residues. Trimming cost V 4 bases and J 1 base, with 10 bases left between them. CDR3 DNA sequence: TGTGCCAGCAGTTCCCTGGACAGGAACACTGAAGCTTTCTTT. This gives the protein CASSSLDRNTEAFF.